A single sample is the source of the 14 T cell receptor beta chains below, sequenced in a study of PD-1 blockade in classical Hodgkin lymphoma. No patient escaped relapse after autologous stem cell transplantation, and brentuximab vedotin exposure varied. The table came from immunoSEQ multiplex PCR; TCRdb's copy has only in-frame clones and leaves some out. Seen here are about 21,000 clones, 68% observed once, and the top ten hold approximately 5.8%. This specimen was peripheral blood mononuclear cells (PBMCs), taken at baseline. All receptors derive from a human donor with classical Hodgkin lymphoma.

The gene calls are TRBV6-5 and TRBJ1-6; no definite D call. The CDR3 runs 13 residues. With 2 bases removed from V and 9 bases from J, the gap between germline ends came to 8 bases. In germline, CDR1 is MNHEY, CDR2 SVGAGI. The CDR3 DNA follows: TGTGCCAGCAGTTACGCCAGTAGTTCACCCCTCCACTTT. Protein product: CASSYASSSPLHF.

The table lists this clone with a count of one. The chain couples TRBV11-2 to TRBJ1-6; 9 nucleotides line up with TRBD1. Looked up from germline, CDR1 is SGHAT and CDR2 is FQNNGV. J lost 7 bases, V lost 6 bases, and 4 bases had no gene match. The CDR3 is made up of 14 amino acids. CDR3: CASSRDRVNSPLHF. The CDR3 DNA follows: TGTGCCAGCAGTCGGGACAGGGTCAATTCACCCCTCCACTTT.

Points on this clone: The junction shows a germline mismatch at one end, possibly a read error. The chain links TRBV2 to TRBJ2-3; D unclear. Per germline, CDR1 SNHLY and CDR2 FYNNEI. CDR3 length: 12 residues. CDR3 DNA sequence: TGTGCCAGCAGCGAAGACACAGATACGCAGTATTTT. It is translated as CASSEDTDTQYF.

This chain uses TRBV5-1 with TRBJ2-7; D remains ambiguous. Germline V gene lookup returns CDR1 SGHRS and CDR2 YFSETQ. The CDR3 runs 15 residues. V gave up 4 bases and J gave up 3 bases, with 17 bases separating them. CDR3 protein: CASSPEPVKNYEQYF. The CDR3 DNA reads TGCGCCAGCAGCCCGGAACCAGTGAAAAACTACGAGCAGTACTTC.

The V and J genes are TRBV28 and TRBJ2-3; D is undetermined. The V end was cut by 5 bases, the J end by 9 bases, with 12 bases between. Germline V gives CDR1 MDHEN, CDR2 SYDVKM. The CDR3 contains 12 residues. CDR3 residues: CASSLGFVTQYF. DNA of the CDR3: TGTGCCAGCAGTCTGGGTTTTGTCACGCAGTATTTT.

The chain is built from TRBV5-6 and TRBJ2-2, with a weak D call TRBD1 (6 bases). The ends were cut back, 0 bases at V and 3 bases at J, with 12 bases in the middle. The CDR3 has 16 residues. The germline CDR1 and CDR2 sequences are SGHDT and YYEEEE. The CDR3 DNA sequence: TGTGCCAGCAGCTTGGGGTTGGGGGCGCACACCGGGGAGCTGTTTTTT. It yields the protein CASSLGLGAHTGELFF.

The chain employs TRBV18 and TRBJ2-3; 7 bases agree with TRBD1. The germline gives CDR1 KGHSH, CDR2 LQKENI. The CDR3 length is 17 residues. Germline trimming cut 3 bases from V and 0 bases from J; bases unmatched to any gene: 9. The CDR3 sequence is CASSPYLDRDSTDTQYF. In nucleotides, the CDR3 is TGTGCCAGCTCACCCTACTTAGACAGGGACAGCACAGATACGCAGTATTTT.

This chain connects TRBV6-5 to TRBJ2-4; 10 nucleotides match TRBD1. This CDR3 has 14 residues. From germline, CDR1 is MNHEY and CDR2 SVGAGI. Unmatched junction bases numbered 3, after V lost 2 bases and J lost 8 bases. The CDR3 DNA is TGTGCCAGCAGTTACGAGACAGGGGGCTACATTCAGTACTTC. This codes for CASSYETGGYIQYF.

This clone has more than one count but fewer than ten. The chain uses TRBV30 and TRBJ2-3, with TRBD2 matching 11 bases. The germline gives CDR1 GTSNPN, CDR2 SVGIG (reference sequence). The trim removed 4 bases at V and 3 bases at J, leaving 6 bases unmatched. The CDR3 consists of 15 residues. The chain's CDR3 is CAWTSGGLGTDTQYF. CDR3 nucleotide sequence: TGTGCCTGGACTAGCGGGGGGCTGGGTACAGATACGCAGTATTTT.

This sequence joins TRBV11-2 and TRBJ2-7; a possible D gene is TRBD2 (5 bases). The CDR3 is made up of 13 amino acids. V was cut by 1 base and J by 2 bases, with 6 bases left in between. Germline-derived CDR1 and CDR2 are SGHAT and FQNNGV. CDR3 amino acids: CASSLARAYEQYF. CDR3 DNA: TGTGCCAGCAGCTTAGCGCGGGCCTACGAGCAGTACTTC. Complete variable domain (other parts from reference TRBV11-2 and TRBJ2-7): EAGVAQSPRYKIIEKRQSVAFWCNPISGHATLYWYQQILGQGPKLLIQFQNNGVVDDSQLPKDRFSAERLKGVDSTLKIQPAKLEDSAVYLCASSLARAYEQYFGPGTRLTVT.

The V gene is TRBV6-6, the J gene TRBJ2-3, with unresolved D. The CDR3 runs 14 residues. In germline, CDR1 is MNHNY, CDR2 SVGAGI (reference sequence). Trimming cost V 2 bases and J 3 bases, with 9 bases left between them. CDR3 bases: TGTGCCAGCAGTTACGGGTCGGGTACAGATACGCAGTATTTT. It translates to CASSYGSGTDTQYF.

Points on this clone: The sample contains more than one DNA sequence encoding this CDR3. V and J are TRBV5-1 and TRBJ2-7; D is perhaps TRBD1 or TRBD2 (5 bases each). CDR3 length: 14 residues. CDR1 and CDR2 (germline): SGHRS, YFSETQ. The ends were cut back, 4 bases at V and 4 bases at J, with 15 bases in the middle. The CDR3 protein is CASSLTGTAYEQYF. CDR3 DNA: TGCGCCAGCAGCCTTACCGGGACCGCATACGAGCAGTACTTC.

Relative to its sample, this clone is medium-sized. The CDR3 protein is CASSFLDRSNYGYTF. CDR3 nucleotide sequence: TGTGCCAGCAGTTTCTTGGACAGATCTAACTATGGCTACACCTTC. The chain has TRBV28 and TRBJ1-2; D is perhaps TRBD1 (6 bases). CDR3 size: 15 residues. V gave up 3 bases and J gave up 0 bases, with 11 bases separating them. Per the germline V gene, CDR1 is MDHEN and CDR2 is SYDVKM.

The chain combines TRBV20-1 with TRBJ1-2, with 7 bases fitting TRBD1. Trimming at V came to 5 bases and at J to 8 bases, leaving 2 bases not matched to a gene. CDR3 length equals 10 residues. The germline gives CDR1 DFQATT, CDR2 SNEGSKA (reference sequence). The CDR3 DNA is TGCAGTGCTGGGACAGAAGGCTACACCTTC. Translating gives CSAGTEGYTF.